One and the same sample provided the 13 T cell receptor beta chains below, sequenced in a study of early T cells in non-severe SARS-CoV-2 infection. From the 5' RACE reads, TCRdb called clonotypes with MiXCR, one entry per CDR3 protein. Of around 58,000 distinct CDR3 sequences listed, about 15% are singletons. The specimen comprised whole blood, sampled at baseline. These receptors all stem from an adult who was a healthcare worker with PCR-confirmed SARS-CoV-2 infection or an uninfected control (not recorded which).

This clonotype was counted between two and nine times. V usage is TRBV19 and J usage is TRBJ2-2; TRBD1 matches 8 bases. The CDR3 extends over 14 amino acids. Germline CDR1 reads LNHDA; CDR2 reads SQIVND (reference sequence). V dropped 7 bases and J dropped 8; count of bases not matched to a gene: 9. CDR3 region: CASTAWDRPGELFF. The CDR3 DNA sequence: TGTGCCAGTACCGCTTGGGACAGGCCGGGGGAGCTGTTTTTT.

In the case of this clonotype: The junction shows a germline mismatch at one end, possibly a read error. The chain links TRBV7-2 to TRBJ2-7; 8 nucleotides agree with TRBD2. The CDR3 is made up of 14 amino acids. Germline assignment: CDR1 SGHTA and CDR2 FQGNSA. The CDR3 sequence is CASRAGLVSYERYF. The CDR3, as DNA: TGTGCCAGCAGGGCGGGACTAGTCTCCTACGAGCGGTACTTC.

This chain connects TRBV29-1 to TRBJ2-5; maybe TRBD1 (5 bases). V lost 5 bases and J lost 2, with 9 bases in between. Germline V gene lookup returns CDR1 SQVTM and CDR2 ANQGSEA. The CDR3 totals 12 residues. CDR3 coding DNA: TGCAGCGTTAGAGACAGTCAAGAGACCCAGTACTTC. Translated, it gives CSVRDSQETQYF. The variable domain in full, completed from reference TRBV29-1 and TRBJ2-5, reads SAVISQKPSRDICQRGTSLTIQCQVDSQVTMMFWYRQQPGQSLTLIATANQGSEATYESGFVIDKFPISRPNLTFSTLTVSNMSPEDSSIYLCSVRDSQETQYFGPGTRLLVL.

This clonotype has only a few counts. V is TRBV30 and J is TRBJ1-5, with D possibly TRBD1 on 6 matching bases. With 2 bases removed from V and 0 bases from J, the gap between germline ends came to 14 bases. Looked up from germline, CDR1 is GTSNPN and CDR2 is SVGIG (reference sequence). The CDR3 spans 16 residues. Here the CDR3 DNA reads TGTGCCTGGAGTTCCGGGGGCCTTTATAGCAATCAGCCCCAGCATTTT. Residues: CAWSSGGLYSNQPQHF.

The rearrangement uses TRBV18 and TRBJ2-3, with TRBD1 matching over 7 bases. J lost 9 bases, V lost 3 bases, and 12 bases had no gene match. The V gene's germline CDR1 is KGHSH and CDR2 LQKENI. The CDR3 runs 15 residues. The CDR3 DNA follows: TGTGCCAGCTCACCCAGGGGACAGCAAATAATGACGCAGTATTTT. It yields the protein CASSPRGQQIMTQYF.

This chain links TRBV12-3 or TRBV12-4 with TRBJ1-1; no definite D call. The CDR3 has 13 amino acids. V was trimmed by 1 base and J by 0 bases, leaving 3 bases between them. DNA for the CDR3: TGTGCCAGCAGTTTAGTAGTGAACACTGAAGCTTTCTTT. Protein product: CASSLVVNTEAFF.

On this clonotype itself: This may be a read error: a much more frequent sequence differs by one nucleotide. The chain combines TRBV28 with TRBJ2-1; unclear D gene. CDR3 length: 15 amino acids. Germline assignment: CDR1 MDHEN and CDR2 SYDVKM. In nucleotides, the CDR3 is TGTGCCAGGAGTTCCCTGCTCCTCTCCTACAATGAGCAGTTCTTC. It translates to CARSSLLLSYNEQFF.

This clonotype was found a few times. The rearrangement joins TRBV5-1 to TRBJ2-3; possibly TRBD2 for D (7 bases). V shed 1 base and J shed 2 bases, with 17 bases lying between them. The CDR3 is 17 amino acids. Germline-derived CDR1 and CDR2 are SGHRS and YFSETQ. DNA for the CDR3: TGCGCCAGCAGCTTGAGTATTGCGGGGGCCAACACAGATACGCAGTATTTT. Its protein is CASSLSIAGANTDTQYF.

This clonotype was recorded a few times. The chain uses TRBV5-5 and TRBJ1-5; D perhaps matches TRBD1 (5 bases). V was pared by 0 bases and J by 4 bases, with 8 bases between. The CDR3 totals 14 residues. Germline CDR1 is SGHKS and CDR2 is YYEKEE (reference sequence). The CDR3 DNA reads TGTGCCAGCAGCTTGGATAAGGGGAATCAGCCCCAGCATTTT. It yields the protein CASSLDKGNQPQHF.

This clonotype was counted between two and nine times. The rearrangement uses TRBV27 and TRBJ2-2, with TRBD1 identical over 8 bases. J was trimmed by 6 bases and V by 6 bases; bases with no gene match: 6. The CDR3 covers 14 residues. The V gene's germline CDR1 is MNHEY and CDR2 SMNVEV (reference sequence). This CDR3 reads CASRKDRVAGELFF. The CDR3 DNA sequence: TGTGCCAGCAGAAAGGACAGGGTCGCCGGGGAGCTGTTTTTT.

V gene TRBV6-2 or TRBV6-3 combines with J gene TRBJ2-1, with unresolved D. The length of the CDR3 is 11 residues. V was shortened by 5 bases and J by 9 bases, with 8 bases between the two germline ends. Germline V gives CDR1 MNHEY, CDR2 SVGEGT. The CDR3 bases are TGTGCCAGCAGTCAACGCGTTGAGCAGTTCTTC. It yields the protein CASSQRVEQFF.

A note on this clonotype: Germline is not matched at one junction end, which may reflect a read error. The CDR3 region is CASQLLGLF. The CDR3 bases are TGTGCCAGCCAACTCCTGGGTCTCTTC. The genes are TRBV5-8 and TRBJ2-1, with D hard to call. Germline loops: CDR1 SGHTS, CDR2 YDEGEE. The CDR3 length is 9 residues.

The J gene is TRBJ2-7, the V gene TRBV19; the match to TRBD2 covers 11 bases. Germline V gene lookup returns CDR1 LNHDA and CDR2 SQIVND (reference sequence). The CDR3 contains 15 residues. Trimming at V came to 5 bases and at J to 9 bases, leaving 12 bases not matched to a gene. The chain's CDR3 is CASSPTGTSGERQYF. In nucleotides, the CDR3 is TGTGCCAGTAGTCCAACCGGGACTAGCGGAGAGAGGCAGTACTTC.